This paragraph reports one TCR beta chain. Generated by immunoSEQ multiplex PCR, the TCRdb table keeps only in-frame clones and is missing some. The sample yields 50,000 or so clones, about 93% seen once. The sample originates from a study of T cell changes during pregnancy in multiple sclerosis. The CDR3 runs to 15 residues. From germline, CDR1 is MDHEN and CDR2 SYDVKM. Trimming took 7 bases from V and 4 from J; bases not matched to a gene: 10. The genes are TRBV28 and TRBJ1-1; TRBD1 matches at 9 bases. The sample consisted of CD8+ T cells from peripheral blood mononuclear cells, taken after pregnancy. This TCR was sampled from a female donor with multiple sclerosis, enrolled in a pregnancy study. CDR3 nucleotides: TGTGCCAGCATCCGAACCGGGACAGGGATCACTGAAGCTTTCTTT. Protein sequence: CASIRTGTGITEAFF.